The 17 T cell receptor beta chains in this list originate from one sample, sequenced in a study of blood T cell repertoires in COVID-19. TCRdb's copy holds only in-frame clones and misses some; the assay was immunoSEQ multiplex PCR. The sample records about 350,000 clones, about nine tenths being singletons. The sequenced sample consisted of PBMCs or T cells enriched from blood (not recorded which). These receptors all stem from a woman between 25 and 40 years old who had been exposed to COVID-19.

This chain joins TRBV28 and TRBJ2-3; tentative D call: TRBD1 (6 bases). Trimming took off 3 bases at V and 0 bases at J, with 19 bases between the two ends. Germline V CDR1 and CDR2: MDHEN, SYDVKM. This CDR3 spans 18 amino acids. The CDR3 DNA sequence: TGTGCCAGCAGTTTCCAAAGGTTCAGGGGCACCAGCACAGATACGCAGTATTTT. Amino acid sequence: CASSFQRFRGTSTDTQYF. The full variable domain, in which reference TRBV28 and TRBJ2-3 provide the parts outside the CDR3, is DVKVTQSSRYLVKRTGEKVFLECVQDMDHENMFWYRQDPGLGLRLIYFSYDVKMKEKGDIPEGYSVSREKKERFSLILESASTNQTSMYLCASSFQRFRGTSTDTQYFGPGTRLTVL.

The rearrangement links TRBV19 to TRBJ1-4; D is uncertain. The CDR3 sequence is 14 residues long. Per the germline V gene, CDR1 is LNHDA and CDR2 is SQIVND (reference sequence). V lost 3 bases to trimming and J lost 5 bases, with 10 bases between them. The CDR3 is CASSMDGLNEKLFF. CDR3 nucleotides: TGTGCCAGTAGTATGGATGGGCTGAATGAAAAACTGTTTTTT.

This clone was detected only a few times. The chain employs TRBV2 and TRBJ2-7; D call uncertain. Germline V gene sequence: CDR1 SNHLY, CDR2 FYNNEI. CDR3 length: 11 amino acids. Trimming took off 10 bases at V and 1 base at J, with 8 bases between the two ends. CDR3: CATRGSYEQYF. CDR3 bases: TGTGCCACCCGAGGATCCTACGAGCAGTACTTC.

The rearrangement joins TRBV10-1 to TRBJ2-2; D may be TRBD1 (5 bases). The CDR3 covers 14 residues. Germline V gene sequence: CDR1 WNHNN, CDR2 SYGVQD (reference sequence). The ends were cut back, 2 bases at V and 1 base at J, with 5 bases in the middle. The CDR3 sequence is CASSEGQNTGELFF. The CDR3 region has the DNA TGCGCCAGCAGTGAGGGACAGAACACCGGGGAGCTGTTTTTT.

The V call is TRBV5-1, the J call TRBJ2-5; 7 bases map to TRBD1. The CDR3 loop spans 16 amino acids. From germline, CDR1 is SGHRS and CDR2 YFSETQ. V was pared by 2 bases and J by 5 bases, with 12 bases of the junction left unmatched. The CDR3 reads CASSLQGGSDWETQYF. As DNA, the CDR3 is TGCGCCAGCAGCTTACAAGGGGGCAGCGATTGGGAGACCCAGTACTTC.

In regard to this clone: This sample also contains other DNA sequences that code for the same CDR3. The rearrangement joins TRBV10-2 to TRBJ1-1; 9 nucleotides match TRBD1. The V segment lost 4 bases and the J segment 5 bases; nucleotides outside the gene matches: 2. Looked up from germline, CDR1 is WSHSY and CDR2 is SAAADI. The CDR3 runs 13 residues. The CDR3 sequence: CASSGQGGTEAFF. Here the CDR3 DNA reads TGCGCCAGCAGTGGACAGGGGGGGACTGAAGCTTTCTTT.

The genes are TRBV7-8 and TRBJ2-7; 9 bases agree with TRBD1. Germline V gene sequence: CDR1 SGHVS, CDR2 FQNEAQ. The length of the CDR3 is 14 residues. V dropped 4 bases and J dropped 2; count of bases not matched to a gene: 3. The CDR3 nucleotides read TGTGCCAGCAGCTCGGGGACAGGGCCCTACGAGCAGTACTTC. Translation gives CASSSGTGPYEQYF.

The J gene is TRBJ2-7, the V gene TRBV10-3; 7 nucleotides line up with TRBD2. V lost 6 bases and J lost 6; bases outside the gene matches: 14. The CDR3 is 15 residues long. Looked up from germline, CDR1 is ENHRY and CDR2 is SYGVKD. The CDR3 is CAISGELAVLSEQYF. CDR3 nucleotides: TGTGCCATCAGCGGGGAGCTAGCGGTCCTCTCCGAGCAGTACTTC.

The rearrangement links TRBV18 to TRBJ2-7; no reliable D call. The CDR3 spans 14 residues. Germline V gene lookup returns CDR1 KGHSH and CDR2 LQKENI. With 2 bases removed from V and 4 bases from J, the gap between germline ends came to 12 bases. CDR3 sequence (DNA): TGTGCCAGCTCACCATCCGCGGAACTATACGAGCAGTACTTC. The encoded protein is CASSPSAELYEQYF.

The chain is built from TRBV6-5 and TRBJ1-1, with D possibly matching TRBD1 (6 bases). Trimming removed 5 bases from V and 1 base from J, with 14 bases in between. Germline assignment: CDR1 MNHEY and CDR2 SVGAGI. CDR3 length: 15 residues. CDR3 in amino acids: CASSQLRTANTEAFF. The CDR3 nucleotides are TGTGCCAGCAGTCAATTGCGGACAGCGAACACTGAAGCTTTCTTT.

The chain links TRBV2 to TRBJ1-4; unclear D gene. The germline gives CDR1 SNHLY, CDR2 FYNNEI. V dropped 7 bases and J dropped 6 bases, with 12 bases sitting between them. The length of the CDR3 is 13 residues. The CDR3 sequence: CASTGQADEKLFF. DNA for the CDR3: TGTGCCAGCACAGGCCAGGCTGATGAAAAACTGTTTTTT.

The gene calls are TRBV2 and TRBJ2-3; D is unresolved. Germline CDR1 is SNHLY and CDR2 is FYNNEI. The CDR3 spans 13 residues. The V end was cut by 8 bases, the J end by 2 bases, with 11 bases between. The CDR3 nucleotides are TGTGCCAGCCGAACCGGAGACACAGATACGCAGTATTTT. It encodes CASRTGDTDTQYF.

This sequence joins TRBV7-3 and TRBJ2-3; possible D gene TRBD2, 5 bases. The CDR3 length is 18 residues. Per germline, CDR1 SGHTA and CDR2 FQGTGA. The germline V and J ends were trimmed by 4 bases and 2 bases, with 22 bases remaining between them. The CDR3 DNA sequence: TGTGCCAGCAGCTCCTCTCGTATGTCGGGGTCAAACACAGATACGCAGTATTTT. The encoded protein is CASSSSRMSGSNTDTQYF.

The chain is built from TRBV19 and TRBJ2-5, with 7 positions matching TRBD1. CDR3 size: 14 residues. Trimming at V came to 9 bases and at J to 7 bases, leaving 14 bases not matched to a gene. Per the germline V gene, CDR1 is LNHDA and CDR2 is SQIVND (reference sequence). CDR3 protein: CASGVQGTKGTQYF. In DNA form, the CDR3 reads TGTGCCAGCGGAGTACAGGGGACCAAGGGGACCCAGTACTTC.

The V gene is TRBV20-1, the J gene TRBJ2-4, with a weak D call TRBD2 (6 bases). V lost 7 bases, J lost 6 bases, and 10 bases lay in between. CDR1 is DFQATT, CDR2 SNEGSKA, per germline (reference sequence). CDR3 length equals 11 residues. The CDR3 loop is CSVLSGNIQYF. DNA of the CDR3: TGCAGTGTCCTTAGCGGAAACATTCAGTACTTC.

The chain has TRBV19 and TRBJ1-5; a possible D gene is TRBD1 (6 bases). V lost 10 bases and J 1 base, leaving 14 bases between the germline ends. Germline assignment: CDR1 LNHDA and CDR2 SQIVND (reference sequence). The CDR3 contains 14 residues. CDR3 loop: CATAEGGSNQPQHF. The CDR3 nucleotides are TGTGCCACCGCGGAGGGGGGGAGCAATCAGCCCCAGCATTTT.

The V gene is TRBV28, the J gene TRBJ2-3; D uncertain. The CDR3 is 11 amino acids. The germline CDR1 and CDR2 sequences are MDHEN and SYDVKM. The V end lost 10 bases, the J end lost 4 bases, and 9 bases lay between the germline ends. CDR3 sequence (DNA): TGTGCCATCGCATCGGCAGATACGCAGTATTTT. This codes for CAIASADTQYF.